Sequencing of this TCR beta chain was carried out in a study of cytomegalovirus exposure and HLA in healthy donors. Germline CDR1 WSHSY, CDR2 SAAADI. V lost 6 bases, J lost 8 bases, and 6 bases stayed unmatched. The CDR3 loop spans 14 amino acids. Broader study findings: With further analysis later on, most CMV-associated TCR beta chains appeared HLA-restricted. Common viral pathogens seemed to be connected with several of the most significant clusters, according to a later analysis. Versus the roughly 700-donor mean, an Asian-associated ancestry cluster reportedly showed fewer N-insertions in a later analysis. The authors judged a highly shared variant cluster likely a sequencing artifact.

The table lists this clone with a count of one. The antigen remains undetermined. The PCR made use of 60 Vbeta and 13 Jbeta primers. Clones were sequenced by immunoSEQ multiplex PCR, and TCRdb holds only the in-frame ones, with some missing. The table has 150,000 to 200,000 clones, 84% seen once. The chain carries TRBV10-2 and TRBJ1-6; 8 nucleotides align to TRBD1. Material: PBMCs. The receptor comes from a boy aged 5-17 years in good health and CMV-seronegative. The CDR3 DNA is TGCGCCAGCAGCGGGGACAGGAGCCATTCACCCCTCCACTTT. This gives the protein CASSGDRSHSPLHF.